This TCR beta chain emerged from a study of cytomegalovirus exposure and HLA in healthy donors. Findings and limits, study-wide: Only CMV serostatus was available as immune exposure information.

Per the germline V gene, CDR1 is ENHRY and CDR2 is SYGVKD. The CDR3 contains 14 residues. V was shortened by 3 bases and J by 0 bases, with 9 bases between the two germline ends. As to this clone: The antigen is undetermined.

The PCR used 60 Vbeta and 13 Jbeta primers. TCRdb's table, derived via immunoSEQ multiplex PCR, lists solely in-frame clones and lacks some. This sample has about 72,000 clones; around 78% occur once, and the top ten carry approximately 3.4%. The chain is built from TRBV10-3 and TRBJ2-7; the D gene is possibly TRBD1 (6 bases). Sequencing used PBMCs. The clonotype comes from a man in his forties in good health and CMV-seronegative. CDR3: CAISDGRGSYEQYF. CDR3 sequence (DNA): TGTGCCATCAGTGATGGCAGGGGCTCCTACGAGCAGTACTTC.